This entry describes one TCR beta chain. The entry originates in a study of blood T cell repertoires in COVID-19. Overall study: COVID-19 samples, acute and convalescent, were from the United States, Italy and Spain.

This CDR3 contains 13 residues. Germline V lookup: CDR1 SGHRS, CDR2 YFSETQ. Trimming cost V 0 bases and J 7 bases; bases outside gene matches: 2. TCRdb keeps only in-frame clones here, not all; method: immunoSEQ multiplex PCR. Of hundreds of thousands of clones in the sample, around 81% were seen once. The source of this sequence is a woman aged 45-60 years with active or convalescent COVID-19. V usage is TRBV5-1 and J usage is TRBJ1-2; 8 bases match TRBD1. Material: peripheral blood. DNA for the CDR3: TGCGCCAGCAGCTTGGGAGACAGGGGTGGCTACACCTTC. Its translation is CASSLGDRGGYTF.